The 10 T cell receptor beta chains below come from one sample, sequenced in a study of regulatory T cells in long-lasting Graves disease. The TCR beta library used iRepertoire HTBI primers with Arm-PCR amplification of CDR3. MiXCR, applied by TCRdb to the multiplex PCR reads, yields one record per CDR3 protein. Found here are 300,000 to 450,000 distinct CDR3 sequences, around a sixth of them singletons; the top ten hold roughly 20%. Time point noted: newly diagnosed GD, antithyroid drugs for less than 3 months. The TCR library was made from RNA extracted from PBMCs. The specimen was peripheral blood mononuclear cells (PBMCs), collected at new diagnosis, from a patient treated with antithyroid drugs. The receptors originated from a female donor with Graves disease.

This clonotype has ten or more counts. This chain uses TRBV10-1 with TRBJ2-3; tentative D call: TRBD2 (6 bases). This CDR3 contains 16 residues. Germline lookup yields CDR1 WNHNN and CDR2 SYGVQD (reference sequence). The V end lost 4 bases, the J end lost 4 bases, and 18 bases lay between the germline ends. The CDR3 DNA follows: TGCGCCAGCAGTGGAATGTCTACCAGGGAGGCAGATACGCAGTATTTT. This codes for CASSGMSTREADTQYF.

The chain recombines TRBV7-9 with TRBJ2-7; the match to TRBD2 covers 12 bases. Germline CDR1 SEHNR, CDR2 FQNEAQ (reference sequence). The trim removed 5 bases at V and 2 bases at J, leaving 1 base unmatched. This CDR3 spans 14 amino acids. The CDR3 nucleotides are TGTGCCAGCAGCCCTAGCGGGGGGGCCTACGAGCAGTACTTC. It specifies CASSPSGGAYEQYF.

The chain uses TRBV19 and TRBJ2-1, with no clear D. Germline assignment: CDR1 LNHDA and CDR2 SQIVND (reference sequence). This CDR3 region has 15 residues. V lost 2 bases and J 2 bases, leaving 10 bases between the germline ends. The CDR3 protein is CASSISGPPYNEQFF. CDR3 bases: TGTGCCAGTAGTATATCGGGCCCGCCCTACAATGAGCAGTTCTTC.

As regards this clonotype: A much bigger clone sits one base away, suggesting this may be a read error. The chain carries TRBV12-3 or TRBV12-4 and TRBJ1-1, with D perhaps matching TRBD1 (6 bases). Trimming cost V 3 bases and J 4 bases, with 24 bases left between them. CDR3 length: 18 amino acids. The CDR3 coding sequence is TGTGCCAGCAGTTTGGGGGGGCTCCGGAACGAAATGAGCACTGAAGCTTTCTTT. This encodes CASSLGGLRNEMSTEAFF.

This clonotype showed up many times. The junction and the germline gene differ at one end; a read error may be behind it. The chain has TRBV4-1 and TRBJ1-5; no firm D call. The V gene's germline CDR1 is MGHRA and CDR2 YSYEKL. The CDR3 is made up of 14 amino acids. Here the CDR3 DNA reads TGTGCCAGCAGTTTAGGGTATAGCAATCAGCCCCAGCATTTT. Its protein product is CASSLGYSNQPQHF.

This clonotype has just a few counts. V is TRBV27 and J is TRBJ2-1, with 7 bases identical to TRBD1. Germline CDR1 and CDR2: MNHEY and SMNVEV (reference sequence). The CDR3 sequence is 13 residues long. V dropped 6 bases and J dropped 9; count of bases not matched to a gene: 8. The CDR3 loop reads CASRQGQALEQFF. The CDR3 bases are TGTGCCAGCAGACAAGGACAGGCCCTTGAGCAGTTCTTC.

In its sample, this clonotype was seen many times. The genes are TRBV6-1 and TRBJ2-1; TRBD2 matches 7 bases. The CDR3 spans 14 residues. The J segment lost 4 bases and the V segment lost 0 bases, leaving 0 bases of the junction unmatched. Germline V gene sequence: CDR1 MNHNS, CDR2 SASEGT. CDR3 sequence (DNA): TGTGCCAGCAGTGAAGCGGGGGGGTACAATGAGCAGTTCTTC. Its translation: CASSEAGGYNEQFF.

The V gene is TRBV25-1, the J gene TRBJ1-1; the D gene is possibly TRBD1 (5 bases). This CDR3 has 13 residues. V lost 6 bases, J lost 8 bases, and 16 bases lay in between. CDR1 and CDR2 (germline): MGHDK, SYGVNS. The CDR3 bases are TGTGCCAGCAGCGACGGGACCCTCACCGAAGCTTTCTTT. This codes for CASSDGTLTEAFF.

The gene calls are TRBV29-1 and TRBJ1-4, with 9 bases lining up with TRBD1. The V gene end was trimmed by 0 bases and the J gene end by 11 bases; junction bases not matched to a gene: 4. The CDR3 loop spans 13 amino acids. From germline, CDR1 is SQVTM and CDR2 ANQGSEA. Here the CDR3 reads CSVEDGTGMKLFF. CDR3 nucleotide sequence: TGCAGCGTTGAAGATGGGACAGGGATGAAACTGTTTTTT.

In DNA, the CDR3 is TGCAGCGTTTGTGTGGATAGCAATCAGCCCCAGCATTTT. Translating it yields CSVCVDSNQPQHF. The rearrangement joins TRBV29-1 to TRBJ1-5; D is unresolved. Trimming took 5 bases from V and 0 from J, leaving 8 bases between them. The CDR3 is 13 amino acids. Germline assignment: CDR1 SQVTM and CDR2 ANQGSEA.